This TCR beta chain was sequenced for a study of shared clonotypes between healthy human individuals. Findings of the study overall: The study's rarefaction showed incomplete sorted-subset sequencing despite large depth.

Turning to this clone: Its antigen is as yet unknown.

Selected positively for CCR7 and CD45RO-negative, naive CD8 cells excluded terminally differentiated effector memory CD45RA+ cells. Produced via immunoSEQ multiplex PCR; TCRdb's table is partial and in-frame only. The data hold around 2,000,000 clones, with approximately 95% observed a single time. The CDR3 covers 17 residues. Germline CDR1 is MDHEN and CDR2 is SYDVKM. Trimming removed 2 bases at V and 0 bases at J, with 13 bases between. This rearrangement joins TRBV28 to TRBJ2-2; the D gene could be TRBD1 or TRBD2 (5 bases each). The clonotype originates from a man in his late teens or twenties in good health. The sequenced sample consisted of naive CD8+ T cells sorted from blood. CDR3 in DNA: TGTGCCAGCAGTTTAGCCCGCGAGGGACCGAACACCGGGGAGCTGTTTTTT. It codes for CASSLAREGPNTGELFF.